Listed here is a single TCR beta chain. This clone was seen only once. The target of this receptor is not known. No base-level quality is on record; no much larger clone is a single base apart. Blood samples were collected up to 4 times in the first month after transplant and then at least monthly when available. Libraries were built with the immunoSEQ multiplex PCR assay. Adaptive Biotechnologies carried out high-throughput TCR-beta CDR3 sequencing of genomic DNA for most patients. Under the source paper's analysis protocol: Adaptive's ImmunoSEQ software supplied the TCR sequencing data for 18 patients, while MiXCR and VDJtools were used to process three other patients. CDR3 nucleotide sequences shared between donor and recipient were removed because the origin of such sequences could not be assigned. To count as alloreactive, a clone needed at least 2-fold expansion over unstimulated cells and a minimum CFSE-low frequency of 0.002% (template counts) or 0.001% (read counts). Clones detected in sequenced pre-transplant spleen, lymph node, or MLR CFSE-low populations of the donor or recipient were defined as mappable. Cumulative frequency of alloreactive clones was calculated as a percentage of all sequences weighted by copy number. TCRdb took this table from immuneACCESS and kept in-frame rearrangements with V and J called. Such tables lack part of the clones; where checked against another copy, unresolved V genes explain under half of the gap, and the rest is unexplained. V, J and clone size were drawn from that table, and D and trimming were deduced from the DNA. Recorded for this sample are 75,000 to 100,000 clones; approximately 85% of them occurred a single time. The ten largest clones represent about 1.5% of the sample.

CDR1 and CDR2, per the germline V gene, are MGHRA and YSYEKL. V gives up 0 bases and J gives up 3 bases, and the segment between their germline ends measures 8 bases. The CDR3 contains 15 residues, cysteine and phenylalanine counted. Just CDR3 DNA is preserved here, 45 bases in frame from base 1. This entry comes from a study of graft-versus-host responses after intestinal transplantation (dated by TCRdb to the early 2020s). With regard to the full study: The transplants that recipients got were multivisceral, liver-intestinal, or isolated intestinal. Alloreactive clones were identified by sequencing pre-transplant mixed lymphocyte reaction products and comparing them with unstimulated pre-transplant donor and recipient T cells. Donor T cell macrochimerism was defined as a peak of at least 4% donor T cells among recipient peripheral blood mononuclear cells. Samples from a few later patients were sequenced in-house on an Illumina MiSeq with MiXCR processing rather than by the commercial service. After intestinal transplantation, graft-versus-host and host-versus-graft alloreactive T cell clones were followed in the graft, circulation and bone marrow using bulk TCR-beta CDR3 sequencing. The cohort enrolled under 25 intestinal transplant recipients including one retransplant, and a few patients lacking pretransplant specimens were excluded. Every recipient was given anti-thymocyte globulin induction, followed by around three years of maintenance tacrolimus and steroids. Beyond this particular receptor, the publication reports: Patients with donor T cell macrochimerism had high GvH to HvG T cell clonal ratios in their allografts. Early after transplant, declines in HvG clones were associated with peak levels of circulating GvH clones. The relatively low number and heterogeneity of intestinal transplant patients limited the conclusions. GvH clones were found in recipient bone marrow, and some of the GvH clones appeared earlier in ileal mucosa or blood, which is consistent with an intestinal mucosal origin.

The source material was PBMCs, sampled 255 days after intestinal transplant. The V and J genes are TRBV4-1 and TRBJ2-2, with a tentative D gene TRBD2 over 6 matching bases. The receptor was isolated from a human patient who received an intestinal transplant, so some T cells may come from the graft donor. The DNA sequence is as follows: TGCGCCAGCAGCCAAGAAGGCGGGGACACCGGGGAGCTGTTTTTT. Translated, this is CASSQEGGDTGELFF.